This TCR beta chain is from a study of cytomegalovirus exposure and HLA in healthy donors. PCR was performed using 60 Vbeta and 13 Jbeta primers. Sequencing used immunoSEQ multiplex PCR; TCRdb keeps in-frame clones, though not all of them. The table has some 130,000 clones, 65% to 80% seen once; the top ten hold about 4%. V shed 2 bases, J shed 4 bases, and the junction held 4 bases outside the gene matches. The CDR3 runs 14 residues. Germline V lookup: CDR1 MNHEY, CDR2 SVGAGI. The specimen sequenced was PBMCs. This sequence joins TRBV6-5 and TRBJ1-2; 7 nucleotides align to TRBD1. The receptor was derived from a male donor in good health and CMV-seronegative. The CDR3 DNA follows: TGTGCCAGCAGTTACGGGGGACAGTTCTATGGCTACACCTTC. It is translated as CASSYGGQFYGYTF.